A single sample gave rise to the 8 T cell receptor beta chains below, sequenced in a study of blood T cell repertoires in COVID-19. Clones were read by immunoSEQ multiplex PCR, and TCRdb kept only the in-frame ones, dropping some. The sample holds hundreds of thousands of clones; 85% are singletons and the top ten take around 0.96%. The material sequenced was peripheral blood. The source is a middle-aged man with acute or convalescent COVID-19.

This clone appeared a single time. J is TRBJ2-3 and V is TRBV19; TRBD1 agrees at 7 bases. After removal of 6 bases from V and 0 bases from J, the junction contained 6 bases not matched to a gene. CDR3 size: 15 residues. Looked up from germline, CDR1 is LNHDA and CDR2 is SQIVND (reference sequence). The CDR3 coding sequence is TGTGCCAGTAGGGGGACAGCCATCAGCACAGATACGCAGTATTTT. Protein: CASRGTAISTDTQYF.

The chain recombines TRBV10-2 with TRBJ2-2; D is ambiguous. Germline V gene data show CDR1 as WSHSY and CDR2 as SAAADI. The CDR3 extends over 13 amino acids. The V end lost 3 bases, the J end lost 2 bases, and 4 bases lay between the germline ends. This CDR3 is CASSEHNTGELFF. The CDR3, as DNA: TGCGCCAGCAGTGAACACAACACCGGGGAGCTGTTTTTT.

The chain couples TRBV27 to TRBJ1-1; a weak D match, TRBD1 (5 bases). The CDR3 is 16 residues long. The ends were cut back, 5 bases at V and 2 bases at J, with 18 bases in the middle. Germline assignment: CDR1 MNHEY and CDR2 SMNVEV (reference sequence). CDR3 sequence (DNA): TGTGCCAGCAGTCGTGGCGGGGCGTTTAGAAACACTGAAGCTTTCTTT. Its translation: CASSRGGAFRNTEAFF.

The chain joins TRBV19 to TRBJ2-1; 10 bases match TRBD2. The trim removed 0 bases at V and 7 bases at J, leaving 9 bases unmatched. CDR3 length: 17 amino acids. From germline, CDR1 is LNHDA and CDR2 SQIVND (reference sequence). The CDR3 loop reads CASSIDLWASGGNEQFF. The CDR3 DNA sequence: TGTGCCAGTAGTATAGATCTATGGGCTAGCGGGGGAAATGAGCAGTTCTTC.

This chain links TRBV14 with TRBJ2-1; TRBD2 matches 7 bases. From germline, CDR1 is SGHDN and CDR2 FVKESK. Trimming at V came to 0 bases and at J to 3 bases, leaving 5 bases not matched to a gene. This CDR3 has 16 amino acids. The DNA of the CDR3 is TGTGCCAGCAGCCAAGAGGGCGGGGGATTCTACAATGAGCAGTTCTTC. Translation: CASSQEGGGFYNEQFF.

This clone is a singleton in its sample. The chain recombines TRBV5-5 with TRBJ1-4; 11 bases agree with TRBD1. CDR1 is SGHKS and CDR2 is YYEKEE in the germline V gene (reference sequence). The J segment lost 2 bases and the V segment lost 4 bases, leaving 4 bases of the junction unmatched. CDR3 length: 16 amino acids. CDR3 sequence reads: CASSLGQGATNEKLFF. In DNA form, the CDR3 reads TGTGCCAGCAGCCTCGGACAGGGGGCGACTAATGAAAAACTGTTTTTT.

The chain couples TRBV5-4 to TRBJ2-3; perhaps TRBD2 as D (6 bases). V dropped 3 bases and J dropped 2 bases, with 10 bases sitting between them. Germline V gene sequence: CDR1 SGHNT, CDR2 YYREEE (reference sequence). This CDR3 is built from 14 residues. The CDR3 coding sequence is TGTGCCAGCAGCTCCGGGACTTTCACAGATACGCAGTATTTT. The encoded protein is CASSSGTFTDTQYF. The full variable domain, completed using reference TRBV5-4 and TRBJ2-3, is ETGVTQSPTHLIKTRGQQVTLRCSSQSGHNTVSWYQQALGQGPQFIFQYYREEENGRGNFPPRFSGLQFPNYSSELNVNALELDDSALYLCASSSGTFTDTQYFGPGTRLTVL.

This chain connects TRBV3-1 (or the pseudogene TRBV3-2) to TRBJ1-1; D unclear. Trimming removed 5 bases from V and 1 base from J, with 8 bases in between. Germline V gives CDR1 LGHDT, CDR2 YNNKEL (reference sequence). The CDR3 is 13 residues long. The CDR3 coding sequence is TGTGCCAGCAGCGCTGGAGCGAACACTGAAGCTTTCTTT. Its translation is CASSAGANTEAFF.